This T cell receptor (beta chain) is from a study of coeliac disease. The germline gives CDR1 SGHNT, CDR2 YYREEE (reference sequence). V lost 0 bases, J lost 0 bases, and 13 bases lay in between. The CDR3 is 17 residues long. The protocol was immunoSEQ multiplex PCR, while the TCRdb copy is restricted to in-frame clones and leaves out a portion. Of more than 6,500 clones in the sample, roughly 69% were seen once. The V gene is TRBV5-4, the J gene TRBJ2-1, with a possible D match to TRBD1 (5 bases). The sequencing sample was made of lamina propria lymphocytes from the gut. The clonotype originates from a man between 25 and 39 years old with celiac disease. CDR3 nucleotides: TGTGCCAGCAGCTTGGGGCTCCAGGGCATCTCCTACAATGAGCAGTTCTTC. Residues: CASSLGLQGISYNEQFF.